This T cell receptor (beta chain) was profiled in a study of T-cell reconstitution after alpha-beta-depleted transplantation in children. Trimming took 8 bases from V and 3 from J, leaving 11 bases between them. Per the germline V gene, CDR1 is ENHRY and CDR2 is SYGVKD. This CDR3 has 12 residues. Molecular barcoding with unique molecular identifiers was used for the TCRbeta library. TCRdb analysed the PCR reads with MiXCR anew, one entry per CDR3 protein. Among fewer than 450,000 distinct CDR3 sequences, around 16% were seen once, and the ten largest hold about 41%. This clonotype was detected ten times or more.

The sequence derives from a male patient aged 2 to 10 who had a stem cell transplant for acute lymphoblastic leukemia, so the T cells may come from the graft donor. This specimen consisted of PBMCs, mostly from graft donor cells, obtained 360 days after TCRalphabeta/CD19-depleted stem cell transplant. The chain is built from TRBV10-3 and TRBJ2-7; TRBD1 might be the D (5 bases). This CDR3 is CAIGQESYEQYF. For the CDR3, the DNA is TGTGCCATCGGACAAGAGAGCTACGAGCAGTACTTC.